This TCR beta chain was recorded in a study of shared clonotypes between healthy human individuals. Study findings and constraints: Sequencing depth was expected to influence donor clonotype sharing. Across subsets, estimated richness was generally greater for naive than for memory populations.

The table came from immunoSEQ multiplex PCR; TCRdb's copy has only in-frame clones and leaves some out. This table has some 2 million clones, roughly 94% appearing once. In germline, CDR1 is SGHAT, CDR2 FQNNGV. Germline trimming cut 3 bases from V and 4 bases from J; bases unmatched to any gene: 8. CDR3 size: 16 residues. Of note for this clone: Antigen specificity is unknown.

The naive CD8 population came from CD45RO-negative cells selected for CCR7, without terminally differentiated effector memory CD45RA+ cells. The donors, healthy adults who were HIV-negative, had experienced no recent acute infections or vaccinations. J is TRBJ2-1 and V is TRBV11-2; 8 positions match TRBD2. This clonotype was sampled from a young man in good health. The sequencing sample was made of naive CD8+ T cells sorted from blood. The CDR3 coding sequence is TGTGCCAGCAGCTTTCTATCGGGACTAGGTTACAATGAGCAGTTCTTC. This encodes CASSFLSGLGYNEQFF.